The present entry profiles one TCR beta chain with its context. Its antigen is not yet known. One base away there is no much larger clone; base qualities are not given. This specimen comes from a study of blood T cell repertoires in COVID-19 (TCRdb year 2020). In the study overall: Samples covering the acute and convalescent phases of COVID-19 were provided by collaborators in the United States, Italy and Spain. The prospective study material was composed of cDNA or gDNA derived from T cells, B-cell-depleted T cells, or PBMCs. Subjects who had been exposed to COVID-19, were actively infected with it, or had recovered from it provided the deeply sampled blood TCRbeta repertoires that made up the dataset. The repertoires were made available in a free public database intended to serve as a resource for research on the immune response to SARS-CoV-2. The samples were drawn from two sources: the first 160 participants of the ongoing ImmuneRACE study, and fewer than 1,500 subjects contributed by 6 global collaborators. Nearly every sample came with metadata listing a de-identified subject ID, COVID-19 status, age in years and sex. HLA class I and class II types, where available, came from metadata supplied by the sample provider rather than from assay-based typing.

One collaborating source in Seattle enrolled patients while the patients were actively infected and followed the patients over time throughout the course of disease. The collaborating institutions used their own protocols to collect whole blood in K2EDTA tubes. For TCRbeta analysis, collaborators shipped samples as frozen whole blood, isolated PBMCs, or DNA extracted from either of those sample types. The germline V gene gives CDR1 as MDHEN and CDR2 as SYDVKM. From cysteine to phenylalanine, the CDR3 is 16 amino acids long. Of all the DNA, just the CDR3 is kept, 48 bases in frame from base 1. V lost 4 bases and J lost 5 bases, and the count of bases not matched to a germline gene is 14. TCRbeta CDR3 regions were amplified from genomic DNA by means of the immunoSEQ Assay, a bias-controlled multiplex PCR. Concerning the study's data processing: Within the assay, amplification of reference gene primers was used to estimate how many nucleated cells each sample contained. To quantify the absolute abundance of each unique TCRbeta CDR3 rearrangement, sequence reads were collapsed and filtered. For each sample, productive Simpson clonality was calculated by taking the square root of Simpson's diversity index across productive rearrangements. TCRdb provides this immuneACCESS table in a form limited to in-frame rearrangements. Some clones are lacking; in checked studies, under half of them reflect an unresolved V gene, and why the rest are absent is not known. V and J calls and clone size are copied from that table; D and trimming were computed from the DNA. This sample lists nearly 70,000 clones; around nine tenths were detected once. The biggest ten clones account for 3.4% of the sample.

Summary of the overall study and its limitations: Clinical and demographic metadata were provided uncurated, with the amount varying by source and participant.

The chain uses TRBV28 and TRBJ2-7, with 7 bases matching TRBD1. Sequenced sample: peripheral blood. This TCR came from a woman aged 50 to 60 with COVID-19, enrolled during active disease. This receptor has the CDR3 CASSSRGRGQWDEQYF. The sequenced DNA: TGTGCCAGCAGTTCCCGAGGAAGGGGGCAATGGGACGAGCAGTACTTC. Extended through the reference TRBV28 and TRBJ2-7 proteins, this CDR3 yields the full variable domain: DVKVTQSSRYLVKRTGEKVFLECVQDMDHENMFWYRQDPGLGLRLIYFSYDVKMKEKGDIPEGYSVSREKKERFSLILESASTNQTSMYLCASSSRGRGQWDEQYFGPGTRLTVT.